Listed below are T cell receptor beta chains from one sample, sequenced in a study of T-cell reconstitution after alpha-beta-depleted transplantation in children. TCRdb re-called the PCR reads through MiXCR, storing one row per CDR3 protein. The repertoire holds about 830,000 distinct CDR3 sequences, with about 15% as singletons. Sequenced here: PBMCs, mostly from graft donor cells, sampled 360 days after TCRalphabeta/CD19-depleted stem cell transplant. The receptors stem from a male patient aged 10 to 17 who had a stem cell transplant for acute lymphoblastic leukemia, so the T cells may come from the graft donor. The CDR3 runs from the conserved cysteine through the conserved F or W. The D gene is left open where the match is weak. Where a row states a size, it is once, few, many or the class of an expanded clone; other rows omit it.

clone size	V gene	D gene	J gene	CDR3 DNA	CDR3 protein
many	TRBV5-1	NA	TRBJ2-1	TGCGCCAGCAGCTTCCATTCAACCAATGAGCAGTTCTTC	CASSFHSTNEQFF
NA	TRBV20-1	TRBD2	TRBJ2-3	TGCAGTGCTAGAGCACGCCCCTCTAGCGGGAAAATCACAGATACGCAGTATTTT	CSARARPSSGKITDTQYF
few	TRBV5-1	TRBD1	TRBJ2-7	TGCGCCAGCAGCCGCTACGGGGACAGATCCTACGAGCAGTACTTC	CASSRYGDRSYEQYF
few	TRBV20-1	TRBD2	TRBJ2-5	TGCAGTGCTAGAGTTCCGGGACTAGCGGGAGGGCTGGAGACCCAGTACTTC	CSARVPGLAGGLETQYF
few	TRBV7-9	NA	TRBJ2-7	TGTGCCAGCACTGGGTCAGTATCGGGAGCCCTCTACGAGCAGTACTTC	CASTGSVSGALYEQYF
NA	TRBV5-8	TRBD2	TRBJ2-2	TGTGCCAGCAGGAGCGCCGGGACTAGCGGGAACAGGGAGCTGTTTTTT	CASRSAGTSGNRELFF
few	TRBV27	TRBD2	TRBJ2-4	TGTGCCAGCGCTCTAGCGGATATAGCCAAAAACATTCAGTACTTC	CASALADIAKNIQYF
many	TRBV4-3	TRBD2	TRBJ2-5	TGCGCCAGCAGCCAAACCGGGACTAGTGGAGAGACCCAGTACTTC	CASSQTGTSGETQYF
many	TRBV7-6	NA	TRBJ2-1	TGTGCCAGCAGCTTAGAGACATACAATGAGCAGTTCTTC	CASSLETYNEQFF
NA	TRBV29-1	TRBD2	TRBJ2-2	TGCAGCGTTGGGTCTAGCGGGAGATTGGGTAACACCGGGGAGCTGTTTTTT	CSVGSSGRLGNTGELFF
NA	TRBV11-2	NA	TRBJ2-4	TGTGCCAGCAGCGTAGCATTTCTAGCCAAAAACATTCAGTACTTC	CASSVAFLAKNIQYF
NA	TRBV29-1	NA	TRBJ1-2	TGCAGCGTCGAGGGGGGGCTGATCCCTAACTATGGCTACACCTTC	CSVEGGLIPNYGYTF
NA	TRBV2	NA	TRBJ1-6	TGTGCCAGCAGTGTAGCCAGGTCCTATAATTCACCCCTCCACTTT	CASSVARSYNSPLHF
few	TRBV5-1	NA	TRBJ2-7	TGCGCCAGCAGCTTGGAACAGGAAGGTTTGGACGAGCAGTACTTC	CASSLEQEGLDEQYF
once	TRBV7-9	NA	TRBJ2-2	TGTGCCACCAGACAACCGGGCTCTCGAAACACCGGGGAGCTGTTTTTT	CATRQPGSRNTGELFF
few	TRBV7-9	TRBD1	TRBJ2-2	TGTGCCAGCAGCTCAACCCAGACAGGGTTCACCGGGGAGCTGTTTTTT	CASSSTQTGFTGELFF
few	TRBV29-1	NA	TRBJ2-2	TGCAGCGCCTGTACCCCCCCCGGGGAGCTGTTTTTT	CSACTPPGELFF
few	TRBV20-1	TRBD2	TRBJ2-1	TGCAGTGCTCAGACTAGCGGAGAGCAGTTCTTC	CSAQTSGEQFF
NA	TRBV7-3	TRBD2	TRBJ2-1	TGTGCCAGCAGCTTAGGGTTTACGGGAGGGAATGAGCAGTTCTTC	CASSLGFTGGNEQFF
few	TRBV4-1	TRBD2	TRBJ2-2	TGCGCCACCACGTCGGGGGGGCGAAATAAGTTGAACACCGGGGAGCTGTTTTTT	CATTSGGRNKLNTGELFF
NA	TRBV29-1	TRBD1	TRBJ2-2	TGCAGCGTGTGCCGGGACAGGGGTCCAACGAACACCGGGGAGCTGTTTTTT	CSVCRDRGPTNTGELFF
few	TRBV7-6	NA	TRBJ2-7	TGTGCCAGCAGCTTAGGAGGTGACCCTACGCTTTCCGAGCAGTACTTC	CASSLGGDPTLSEQYF
few	TRBV13	TRBD1	TRBJ2-7	TGTGCCAGCACCAGATCCGGGACAGGGACTTACGAGCAGTACTTC	CASTRSGTGTYEQYF
few	TRBV10-3	TRBD2	TRBJ2-2	TGTGCCATCAGTGAGTCGTTTAGCGGGGGAAACACCGGGGAGCTGTTTTTT	CAISESFSGGNTGELFF
few	TRBV13	NA	TRBJ2-1	TGTGCCAGTTCCCAGGGGGGCTATGAGCAGTTCTTC	CASSQGGYEQFF
few	TRBV5-1	TRBD2	TRBJ2-7	TGCGCCAGCAGCTTGGAGGCTAGCGGGGGGCAGTACTTC	CASSLEASGGQYF
NA	TRBV6-5	NA	TRBJ2-3	TGTGCCAGCAGTTACGGGAGGGGGGGCGGCACAGATACGCAGTATTTT	CASSYGRGGGTDTQYF
NA	TRBV11-2	NA	TRBJ2-1	TGTGCCAGCAGCCCCCTTAGCGGTTCCACGTCCGTTGAGCAGTTCTTC	CASSPLSGSTSVEQFF
NA	TRBV7-2	NA	TRBJ1-2	TGTGCCAGCAGCCCACCCATTAAGCGGGCTGGCTACACCTTC	CASSPPIKRAGYTF
NA	TRBV2	NA	TRBJ2-5	TGTGCCAGCAGTGAAGGGTTGGTTGTGGAGACCCAGTACTTC	CASSEGLVVETQYF
NA	TRBV20-1	NA	TRBJ1-3	TGCAGTGCCTACGACGGAGCCTCTGGAAACACCATATATTTT	CSAYDGASGNTIYF
many	TRBV27	NA	TRBJ2-7	TGTGCCAGCAGTTTACTGGCGGGGTTGATCTACGAGCAGTACTTC	CASSLLAGLIYEQYF
few	TRBV5-1	NA	TRBJ2-2	TGCGCCAGCAGCCATGACTGGGGGGACACCGGGGAGCTGTTTTTT	CASSHDWGDTGELFF
few	TRBV25-1	NA	TRBJ2-7	TGTGCCAGCAACGACAACTACGAGCAGTACTTC	CASNDNYEQYF
NA	TRBV18	TRBD2	TRBJ2-1	TGTGCCAGCTCACCCCAGCGGGAGATGGGATACAATGAGCAGTTCTTC	CASSPQREMGYNEQFF
few	TRBV2	NA	TRBJ2-1	TGTGCCAGCAGTGGGACAGCCCTACACAATGAGCAGTTCTTC	CASSGTALHNEQFF
few	TRBV3-1	NA	TRBJ2-2	TGTGCCAGCAGCCAACTCAGCGGGACCGGGGAGCTGTTTTTT	CASSQLSGTGELFF
few	TRBV14	TRBD2	TRBJ2-7	TGTGCCAGCAGCTCAAGAAAGGCTAGCGGGAGGACCTACGAGCAGTACTTC	CASSSRKASGRTYEQYF